The clone carrying this TCR beta chain was recorded once. CDR3 length: 13 residues. CDR1 is SGDLS, CDR2 YYNGEE, per germline. V was cut by 4 bases and J by 5 bases, with 13 bases left in between. These data come from a study of CD8+CD57+ T cells in acquired aplastic anemia. About the research overall: Across the sorted CD4+ and CD8+ cells, DNA amounts averaged around 3.2 ug.

For CDR3 and TCR beta VDJ profiling, genomic DNA was the template used. TCRdb used MiXCR to reprocess the reads, holding one entry per CDR3 protein. The data hold 35,000 to 45,000 distinct CDR3 sequences, with approximately 67% observed a single time. The chain employs TRBV9 and TRBJ2-7, with D maybe TRBD1 (5 bases). The clonotype originates from a human donor in good health, serving as a control. The source material was sorted CD4+, CD8+, or CD8+CD57+ T cells (not recorded which) from PBMCs. The CDR3 DNA sequence: TGTGCCAGCAGCCAAGGGCAGGGTAACGAGCAGTACTTC. Its translation is CASSQGQGNEQYF.